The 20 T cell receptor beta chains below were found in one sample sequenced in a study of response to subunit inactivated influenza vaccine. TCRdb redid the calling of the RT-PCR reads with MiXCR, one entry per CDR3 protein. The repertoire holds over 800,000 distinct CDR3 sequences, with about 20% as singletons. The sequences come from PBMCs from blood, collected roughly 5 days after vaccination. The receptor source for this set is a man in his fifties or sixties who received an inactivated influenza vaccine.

The CDR3 spells CSVETGRQGAFYNEQFF. Here the CDR3 DNA reads TGCAGCGTTGAAACCGGGAGACAGGGGGCGTTCTACAATGAGCAGTTCTTC. The chain employs TRBV29-1 and TRBJ2-1, with 10 bases aligning to TRBD1. CDR3 length equals 17 residues. Trimming took 2 bases from V and 3 from J; bases not matched to a gene: 10. Per the germline V gene, CDR1 is SQVTM and CDR2 is ANQGSEA.

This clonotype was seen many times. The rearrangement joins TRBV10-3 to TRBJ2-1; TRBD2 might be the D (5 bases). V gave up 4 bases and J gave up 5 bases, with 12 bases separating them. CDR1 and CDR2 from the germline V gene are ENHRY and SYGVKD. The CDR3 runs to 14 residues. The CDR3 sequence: CAISAIGNNNEQFF. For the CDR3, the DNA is TGTGCCATCAGTGCTATCGGGAACAACAATGAGCAGTTCTTC.

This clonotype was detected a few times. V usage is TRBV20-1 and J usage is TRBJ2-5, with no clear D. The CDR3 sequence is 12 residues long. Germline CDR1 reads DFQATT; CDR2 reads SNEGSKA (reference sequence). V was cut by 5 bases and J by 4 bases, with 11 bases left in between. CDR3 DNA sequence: TGCAGTGCTTCCGGAGCTGGAGAGACCCAGTACTTC. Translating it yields CSASGAGETQYF.

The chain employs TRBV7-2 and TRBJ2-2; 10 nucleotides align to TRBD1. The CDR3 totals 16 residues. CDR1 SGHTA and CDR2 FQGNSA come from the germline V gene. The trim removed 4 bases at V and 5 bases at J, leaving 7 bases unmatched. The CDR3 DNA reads TGTGCCAGCAGCTCCCCGACAGGGGGCCGGACCGGGGAGCTGTTTTTT. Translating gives CASSSPTGGRTGELFF.

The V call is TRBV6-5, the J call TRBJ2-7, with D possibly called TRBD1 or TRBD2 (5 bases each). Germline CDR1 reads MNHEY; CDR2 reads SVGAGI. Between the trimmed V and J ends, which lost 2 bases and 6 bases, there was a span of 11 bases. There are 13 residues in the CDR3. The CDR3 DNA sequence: TGTGCCAGCAGTTACCACCGAGGGGTCGAGCAGTACTTC. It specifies CASSYHRGVEQYF.

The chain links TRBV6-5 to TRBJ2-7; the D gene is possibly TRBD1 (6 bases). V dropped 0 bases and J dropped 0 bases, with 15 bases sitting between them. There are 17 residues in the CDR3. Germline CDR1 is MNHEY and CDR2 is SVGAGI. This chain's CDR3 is CASSYSRSARGSYEQYF. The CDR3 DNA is TGTGCCAGCAGTTACTCGAGATCCGCCAGGGGCTCCTACGAGCAGTACTTC.

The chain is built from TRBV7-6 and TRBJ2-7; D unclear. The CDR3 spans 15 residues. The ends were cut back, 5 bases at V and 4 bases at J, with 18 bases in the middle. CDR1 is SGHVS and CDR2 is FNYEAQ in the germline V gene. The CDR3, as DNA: TGTGCCAGCAGCCCTCGCCTAGGTAAAGAGTACGAGCAGTACTTC. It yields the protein CASSPRLGKEYEQYF.

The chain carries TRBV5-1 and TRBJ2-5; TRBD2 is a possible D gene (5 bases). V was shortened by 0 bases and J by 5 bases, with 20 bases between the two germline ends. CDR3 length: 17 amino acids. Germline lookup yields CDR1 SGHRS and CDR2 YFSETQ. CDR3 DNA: TGCGCCAGCAGCTTGGGACTATTGGCTACAAATTATGAGACCCAGTACTTC. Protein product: CASSLGLLATNYETQYF. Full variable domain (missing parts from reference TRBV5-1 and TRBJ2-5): KAGVTQTPRYLIKTRGQQVTLSCSPISGHRSVSWYQQTPGQGLQFLFEYFSETQRNKGNFPGRFSGRQFSNSRSEMNVSTLELGDSALYLCASSLGLLATNYETQYFGPGTRLLVL.

In DNA, the CDR3 is TGCAGTGCCGGTCGGCTAGCGGGGAGCACCGGGGAGCTGTTTTTT. This codes for CSAGRLAGSTGELFF. This chain uses TRBV20-1 with TRBJ2-2; 9 nucleotides match TRBD2. The CDR3 totals 15 residues. J was trimmed by 4 bases and V by 6 bases; bases with no gene match: 9. Germline values: CDR1 DFQATT, CDR2 SNEGSKA (reference sequence).

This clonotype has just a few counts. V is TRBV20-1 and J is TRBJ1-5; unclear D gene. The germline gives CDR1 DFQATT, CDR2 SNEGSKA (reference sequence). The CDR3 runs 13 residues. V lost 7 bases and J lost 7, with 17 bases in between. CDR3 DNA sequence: TGCAGTGTTATTCGAGAGGGCTCCCAGCCCCAGCATTTT. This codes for CSVIREGSQPQHF.

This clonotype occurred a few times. The CDR3 here is CASSPEAGVRTDTQYF. The CDR3 DNA is TGTGCCAGCAGTCCCGAAGCGGGGGTGAGGACAGATACGCAGTATTTT. The chain carries TRBV6-1 and TRBJ2-3; 8 bases are shared with TRBD2. V dropped 5 bases and J dropped 3; count of bases not matched to a gene: 10. Germline values: CDR1 MNHNS, CDR2 SASEGT. The CDR3 consists of 16 residues.

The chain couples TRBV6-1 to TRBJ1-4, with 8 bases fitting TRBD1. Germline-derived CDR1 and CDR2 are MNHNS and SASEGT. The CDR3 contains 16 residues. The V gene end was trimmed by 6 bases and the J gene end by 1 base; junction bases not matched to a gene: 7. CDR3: CASRGQDYVTNEKLFF. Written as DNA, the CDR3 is TGTGCCAGCAGGGGACAGGATTATGTAACTAATGAAAAACTGTTTTTT.

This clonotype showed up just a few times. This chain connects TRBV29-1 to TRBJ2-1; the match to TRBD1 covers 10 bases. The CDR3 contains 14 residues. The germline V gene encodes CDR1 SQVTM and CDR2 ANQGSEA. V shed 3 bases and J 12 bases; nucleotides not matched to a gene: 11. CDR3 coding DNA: TGCAGCGTTGATGATGGGACAGGGGTTTTTAGGCAGTTCTTC. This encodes CSVDDGTGVFRQFF.

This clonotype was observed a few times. CDR3 protein: CASSQPTLAKAHQETQYF. CDR3 nucleotides: TGCGCCAGCAGCCAACCTACTCTAGCAAAGGCCCACCAAGAGACCCAGTACTTC. The chain links TRBV4-1 to TRBJ2-5; the D gene is possibly TRBD2 (5 bases). There are 18 residues in the CDR3. V was pared by 2 bases and J by 0 bases, with 19 bases between. The germline V gene encodes CDR1 MGHRA and CDR2 YSYEKL.

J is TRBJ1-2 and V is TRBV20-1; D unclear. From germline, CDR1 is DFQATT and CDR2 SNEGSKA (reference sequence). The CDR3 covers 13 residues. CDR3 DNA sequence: TGCAGAGCCCCTACCGGGGTGAACTATGGCTACACCTTC. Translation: CRAPTGVNYGYTF.

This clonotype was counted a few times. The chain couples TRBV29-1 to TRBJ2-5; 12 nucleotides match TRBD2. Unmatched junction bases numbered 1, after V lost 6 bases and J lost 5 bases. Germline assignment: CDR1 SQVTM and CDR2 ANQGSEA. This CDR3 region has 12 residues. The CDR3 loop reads CSVTSGGETQYF. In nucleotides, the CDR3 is TGCAGCGTGACTAGCGGGGGTGAGACCCAGTACTTC.

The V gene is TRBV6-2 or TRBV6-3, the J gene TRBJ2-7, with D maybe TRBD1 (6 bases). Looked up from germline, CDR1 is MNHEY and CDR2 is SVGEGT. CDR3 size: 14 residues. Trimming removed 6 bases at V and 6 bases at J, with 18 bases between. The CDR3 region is CASRTLQGLGEQYF. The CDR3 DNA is TGTGCCAGCAGAACTTTACAGGGATTGGGCGAGCAGTACTTC.

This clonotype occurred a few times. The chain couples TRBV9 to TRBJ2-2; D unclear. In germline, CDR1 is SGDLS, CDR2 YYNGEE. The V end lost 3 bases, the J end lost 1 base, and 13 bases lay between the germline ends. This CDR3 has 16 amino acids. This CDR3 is CASSDNRILNTGELFF. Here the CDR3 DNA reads TGTGCCAGCAGCGATAATCGGATTTTGAACACCGGGGAGCTGTTTTTT.

Here the CDR3 DNA reads TGCGCCAGCAGCTCCCGAACCGGGACAGGGGGCATGAACACTGAAGCTTTCTTT. It codes for CASSSRTGTGGMNTEAFF. J is TRBJ1-1 and V is TRBV5-1; 12 bases align to TRBD1. V was pared by 3 bases and J by 0 bases, with 9 bases of the junction left unmatched. The CDR3 has 18 amino acids. Germline loops: CDR1 SGHRS, CDR2 YFSETQ.

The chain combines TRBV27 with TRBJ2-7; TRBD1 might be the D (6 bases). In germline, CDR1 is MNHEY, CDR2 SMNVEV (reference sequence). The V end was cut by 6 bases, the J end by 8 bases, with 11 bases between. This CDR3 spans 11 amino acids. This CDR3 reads CASSNRAKQYF. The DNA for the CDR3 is TGTGCCAGCAGCAACAGGGCTAAGCAGTACTTC.